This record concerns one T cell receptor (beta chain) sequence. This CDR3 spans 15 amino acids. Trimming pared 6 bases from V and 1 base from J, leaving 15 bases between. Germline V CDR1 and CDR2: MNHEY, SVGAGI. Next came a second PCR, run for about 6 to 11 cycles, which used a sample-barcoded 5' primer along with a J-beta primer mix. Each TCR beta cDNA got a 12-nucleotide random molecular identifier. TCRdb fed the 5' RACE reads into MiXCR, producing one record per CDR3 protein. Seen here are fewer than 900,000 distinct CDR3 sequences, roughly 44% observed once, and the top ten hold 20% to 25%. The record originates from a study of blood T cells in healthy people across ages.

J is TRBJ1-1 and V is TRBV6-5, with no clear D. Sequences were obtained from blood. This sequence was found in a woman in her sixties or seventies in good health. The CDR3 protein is CASSPKYAANTEAFF. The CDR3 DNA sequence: TGTGCCAGCAGCCCGAAATATGCAGCGAACACTGAAGCTTTCTTT.